This T cell receptor beta chain derives from a study of CD8 T cells in Susac syndrome. Looked up from germline, CDR1 is MGHRA and CDR2 is YSYEKL. The CDR3 loop spans 15 amino acids. The V and J ends lost 4 bases and 7 bases, in that order; junction bases with no gene match: 10. The authors carried out high-throughput sequencing of TCR beta. They applied it to CD8+ and CD4+ T cells obtained from blood. In the multiple sclerosis control group, patients were treatment-naive and had stable or active relapsing-remitting disease. The authors negatively isolated CD8+ and CD4+ T cells and FACS-enriched TEMRA cells. Reverse transcription of roughly 0.45 to 1 ug RNA used random hexamers. Multiplex immunoSEQ PCR targeted 54 Vbeta and 13 Jbeta TCR beta segments. TCRdb processed the immunoSEQ multiplex PCR reads anew with MiXCR; each CDR3 protein has one entry. The sample holds 330,000 or so distinct CDR3 sequences, about 89% seen once.

This chain uses TRBV4-1 with TRBJ1-2, with 9 positions matching TRBD1. The sequence was obtained from a human donor with multiple sclerosis. The sample consisted of CD8+ T cells from PBMCs. The CDR3 DNA follows: TGCGCCAGCAGCCCAGGGACAGGGTCTGCAAGTGGCTACACCTTC. Translating gives CASSPGTGSASGYTF.